The present T cell receptor (beta chain) was sequenced within a study of blood T cell repertoires in COVID-19. Overall study: COVID-19 samples, acute and convalescent, were from the United States, Italy and Spain.

Participants came from fewer than 25 US areas, aged about 18 to 100 years. Recovered participants had two consecutive negative NP/OP PCR tests, healthcare professional clearance, or symptom resolution. Sequencing was performed with immunoSEQ multiplex PCR; in TCRdb, only in-frame clones are kept and a portion is missing. The data show some 180,000 clones, around 83% seen once. Germline CDR1 reads WNHNN; CDR2 reads SYGVQD (reference sequence). Trimming shortened V by 4 bases and J by 4 bases, and 10 bases separated the two germline ends. The CDR3 is 14 amino acids. This receptor was obtained from a man aged 35-49 years who had recovered from COVID-19. Sequenced input: PBMCs or T cells enriched from blood (not recorded which). The chain recombines TRBV10-1 with TRBJ2-2; D is perhaps TRBD2 (6 bases). Written as DNA, the CDR3 is TGCGCCAGCAGTGGAACCGGGAGCACCGGGGAGCTGTTTTTT. It is translated as CASSGTGSTGELFF.